Listed below are T cell receptor beta chains from one sample, sequenced in a study of T-cell memory formation after mild COVID-19. TCRdb re-called the 5' RACE reads with MiXCR, one entry per CDR3 protein. The sample lists roughly 600,000 distinct CDR3 sequences; 15% to 20% were seen once. The sequencing input was PBMCs or a T cell subset sorted from them (not recorded which). All receptors derive from an adult woman who had mild COVID-19 (a few samples of this study predate the infection). Cell type and time point are not known. Each CDR3 is given with its conserved first and last residue. A D gene is named only where the DNA matches it firmly. Some rows have no size entry. The others give once, few or many, or a class for an expanded clone.

D: NA
J: TRBJ2-1
V: TRBV20-1
size: many
CDR3: CSAPWTGALNEQFF
DNA: TGCAGTGCCCCTTGGACCGGGGCGTTGAATGAGCAGTTCTTC

D: NA
J: TRBJ2-3
V: TRBV7-8
size: few
CDR3: CASSLAGGWTDTQYF
DNA: TGTGCCAGCAGCTTAGCGGGGGGCTGGACAGATACGCAGTATTTT

D: NA
J: TRBJ2-7
V: TRBV18
size: many
CDR3: CASSPRETSYEQYF
DNA: TGTGCCAGCTCACCCCGGGAAACCTCCTACGAGCAGTACTTC

D: NA
J: TRBJ1-2
V: TRBV20-1
size: few
CDR3: CSAPAGMDGYTF
DNA: TGCAGTGCTCCTGCCGGGATGGATGGCTACACCTTC

D: TRBD1
J: TRBJ2-1
V: TRBV19
size: NA
CDR3: CASSSSGTGGNEQFF
DNA: TGTGCCAGTAGTTCTTCCGGGACAGGGGGCAATGAGCAGTTCTTC

D: NA
J: TRBJ1-5
V: TRBV12-3/TRBV12-4
size: few
CDR3: CASSSGLSNQPQHF
DNA: TGTGCCAGCAGTTCAGGACTTTCCAATCAGCCCCAGCATTTT

D: TRBD2
J: TRBJ2-5
V: TRBV10-3
size: few
CDR3: CAISATGTSGGLLQQETQYF
DNA: TGTGCCATCAGTGCTACCGGGACTAGCGGGGGGCTGCTGCAGCAAGAGACCCAGTACTTC

D: TRBD1
J: TRBJ2-5
V: TRBV5-6
size: NA
CDR3: CASSPIGTEDLETQYF
DNA: TGTGCCAGCAGCCCGATTGGGACAGAGGATCTCGAGACCCAGTACTTC

D: NA
J: TRBJ2-1
V: TRBV20-1
size: few
CDR3: CSARAGRGHNNEQFF
DNA: TGCAGTGCTAGGGCGGGCAGAGGACATAACAATGAGCAGTTCTTC

D: NA
J: TRBJ1-5
V: TRBV27
size: NA
CDR3: CASSSRQGGSNQPQHF
DNA: TGTGCCAGCAGTTCCCGCCAGGGTGGGAGCAATCAGCCCCAGCATTTT

D: NA
J: TRBJ1-2
V: TRBV5-6
size: NA
CDR3: CASSLPGGNYGYTF
DNA: TGTGCCAGCAGCTTGCCCGGGGGCAATTATGGCTACACCTTC

D: NA
J: TRBJ2-2
V: TRBV7-9
size: many
CDR3: CASSLVRPAKNTGELFF
DNA: TGTGCCAGCAGCTTAGTCCGACCAGCAAAGAACACCGGGGAGCTGTTTTTT

D: NA
J: TRBJ1-4
V: TRBV6-6
size: few
CDR3: CASTDSTNEKLFF
DNA: TGTGCCAGCACGGACAGCACCAATGAAAAACTGTTTTTT

D: NA
J: TRBJ1-4
V: TRBV4-3
size: NA
CDR3: CASSPRGGTEGLFF
DNA: TGCGCCAGCAGCCCAAGAGGCGGGACGGAGGGACTGTTTTTT

D: TRBD1
J: TRBJ1-1
V: TRBV11-2
size: few
CDR3: CASSTIRSQGRRNTEAFF
DNA: TGTGCCAGCAGCACAATTCGGTCACAGGGGAGGCGGAACACTGAAGCTTTCTTT

D: TRBD1
J: TRBJ2-7
V: TRBV5-1
size: few
CDR3: CASSSNRGQREQYF
DNA: TGCGCCAGCAGCTCGAACAGGGGGCAAAGGGAGCAGTACTTC

D: TRBD1
J: TRBJ1-1
V: TRBV4-2
size: NA
CDR3: CASSQERGRVRTEAFF
DNA: TGTGCCAGCAGCCAAGAAAGGGGGCGGGTAAGAACTGAAGCTTTCTTT

D: NA
J: TRBJ2-1
V: TRBV20-1
size: NA
CDR3: CSARGLSWSNEQFF
DNA: TGCAGTGCTAGAGGCCTAAGCTGGTCCAATGAGCAGTTCTTC

D: TRBD2
J: TRBJ2-5
V: TRBV7-2
size: few
CDR3: CASSLAPLRTSGRTKTQYF
DNA: TGTGCCAGCAGCCTCGCCCCCCTCCGGACTAGCGGGAGAACAAAGACCCAGTACTTC

D: NA
J: TRBJ2-1
V: TRBV5-1
size: many
CDR3: CASSLDLRGPGEQFF
DNA: TGCGCCAGCAGCTTGGATCTGCGGGGGCCGGGTGAGCAGTTCTTC

D: TRBD2
J: TRBJ2-5
V: TRBV9
size: NA
CDR3: CASSAPKRGGLRSFETQYF
DNA: TGTGCCAGCAGCGCCCCAAAGCGGGGGGGCCTCCGTAGTTTCGAGACCCAGTACTTC

D: NA
J: TRBJ2-6
V: TRBV10-3
size: NA
CDR3: CAITWDTGANVLTF
DNA: TGTGCCATCACCTGGGACACCGGGGCCAACGTCCTGACTTTC

D: NA
J: TRBJ1-5
V: TRBV4-1
size: NA
CDR3: CASSHSPGAEVLYQPQHF
DNA: TGCGCCAGCAGCCACAGCCCAGGGGCGGAGGTATTGTATCAGCCCCAGCATTTT

D: NA
J: TRBJ2-7
V: TRBV21-1
size: few
CDR3: CASSMDRRHSYEQYF
DNA: TGTGCCAGCAGCATGGACAGGCGACATTCCTACGAGCAGTACTTC

D: NA
J: TRBJ2-1
V: TRBV20-1
size: NA
CDR3: CSARSEEGYNEQFF
DNA: TGCAGTGCTAGGTCGGAGGAGGGCTACAATGAGCAGTTCTTC

D: TRBD2
J: TRBJ2-2
V: TRBV10-3
size: NA
CDR3: CAIRSSGGNTGELFF
DNA: TGTGCCATCAGATCTAGCGGGGGCAACACCGGGGAGCTGTTTTTT